These 26 T cell receptor beta chains originate from one sample sequenced in a study of blood T cell repertoires in COVID-19. The assay was immunoSEQ multiplex PCR, and TCRdb's table has in-frame clones only and misses some. Of about 120,000 clones detected, 75% to 85% appear once; the ten largest clones hold approximately 15%. The material sequenced was peripheral blood. These TCRs come from a woman aged 60-75 years with acute or convalescent COVID-19.

CDR3 protein: CASSFPGGSGNTIYF. CDR3 DNA: TGTGCCAGCAGCTTCCCAGGTGGTTCTGGAAACACCATATATTTT. The V gene is TRBV5-5, the J gene TRBJ1-3; D unresolved. Trimming stripped 2 bases from V and 1 base from J, with 10 bases between. Germline V lookup: CDR1 SGHKS, CDR2 YYEKEE (reference sequence). This CDR3 is 15 amino acids long.

V and J are TRBV5-6 and TRBJ1-1; 8 bases match TRBD1. The CDR3 runs to 17 residues. The germline gives CDR1 SGHDT, CDR2 YYEEEE. V was clipped by 0 bases and J by 3 bases; unmatched bases: 10. Written as DNA, the CDR3 is TGTGCCAGCAGCTTGGGCCCACAGGGGGACAGAGACACTGAAGCTTTCTTT. Protein product: CASSLGPQGDRDTEAFF.

V is TRBV5-5 and J is TRBJ2-2, with unresolved D. In germline, CDR1 is SGHKS, CDR2 YYEKEE (reference sequence). V was cut by 5 bases and J by 6 bases, with 11 bases left in between. This CDR3 has 13 amino acids. For the CDR3, the DNA is TGTGCCAGCAGACGCGGAGACCCCGGGGAGCTGTTTTTT. Amino acids: CASRRGDPGELFF.

The chain links TRBV7-6 to TRBJ1-1; no reliable D call. CDR3 length equals 15 residues. In germline, CDR1 is SGHVS, CDR2 FNYEAQ. Trimming took off 1 base at V and 1 base at J, with 10 bases between the two ends. CDR3 sequence: CASSLGHSSNTEAFF. The CDR3 nucleotides are TGTGCCAGCAGCTTAGGACACAGCTCGAACACTGAAGCTTTCTTT.

The chain employs TRBV3-1 (or the pseudogene TRBV3-2) and TRBJ2-7; 11 bases line up with TRBD2. The germline V gene encodes CDR1 LGHDT and CDR2 YNNKEL (reference sequence). With 1 base clipped from V and 0 bases from J, the junction kept 8 bases outside the gene matches. The CDR3 has 18 residues. The CDR3 here is CASSQGASGGLSSYEQYF. The CDR3 DNA follows: TGTGCCAGCAGCCAAGGGGCTAGCGGGGGGCTGAGCTCCTACGAGCAGTACTTC.

This chain uses TRBV2 with TRBJ1-2; D uncertain. CDR1 and CDR2 from the germline V gene are SNHLY and FYNNEI. This CDR3 spans 13 amino acids. Deletions cut 3 bases from V and 4 bases from J, with 9 bases between. The CDR3 bases are TGTGCCAGCAGTGATCAGGAAACCTATGGCTACACCTTC. It yields the protein CASSDQETYGYTF.

V is TRBV7-2 and J is TRBJ1-1; a possible D gene is TRBD1 (6 bases). The CDR3 consists of 13 residues. Germline values: CDR1 SGHTA, CDR2 FQGNSA. CDR3 nucleotide sequence: TGTGCTCTGTCCTGGGGGGGCAGGACTGAAGCTTTCTTT. Amino acid sequence: CALSWGGRTEAFF.

This clone was counted many times. The V and J genes are TRBV13 and TRBJ1-2, with D possibly matching TRBD1 (5 bases). Trimming took off 4 bases at V and 3 bases at J, with 12 bases between the two ends. The CDR3 sequence is 14 residues long. CDR1 and CDR2 from the germline V gene are PRHDT and FYEKMQ (reference sequence). The CDR3 loop reads CASSSSGGYYGYTF. CDR3 in DNA: TGTGCCAGCAGCTCCTCCGGGGGATACTATGGCTACACCTTC. Variable domain in full (rest from reference TRBV13 and TRBJ1-2): AAGVIQSPRHLIKEKRETATLKCYPIPRHDTVYWYQQGPGQDPQFLISFYEKMQSDKGSIPDRFSAQQFSDYHSELNMSSLELGDSALYFCASSSSGGYYGYTFGSGTRLTVV.

This clone has just a few counts. The chain employs TRBV3-1 (or the pseudogene TRBV3-2) and TRBJ2-1, with TRBD2 matching over 13 bases. The CDR3 totals 15 residues. CDR1 and CDR2 (germline): LGHDT, YNNKEL (reference sequence). J was trimmed by 7 bases and V by 3 bases; bases with no gene match: 3. The CDR3 loop is CASSHRGLAGNEQFF. The CDR3 DNA reads as TGTGCCAGCAGCCATCGGGGACTAGCGGGGAATGAGCAGTTCTTC.

The rearrangement links TRBV9 to TRBJ1-2; 8 bases align to TRBD1. CDR1 is SGDLS, CDR2 YYNGEE, per germline. The V segment lost 4 bases and the J segment 8 bases; nucleotides outside the gene matches: 10. There are 14 residues in the CDR3. The CDR3: CASSPRQGATGYTF. CDR3 bases: TGTGCCAGCAGCCCCAGGCAGGGGGCAACCGGCTACACCTTC.

The genes are TRBV12-5 and TRBJ1-2; TRBD1 agrees at 8 bases. This CDR3 is built from 16 residues. The germline V gene has CDR1 LGHNT and CDR2 FRNRAP. Trimming at V came to 3 bases and at J to 6 bases, leaving 12 bases not matched to a gene. CDR3 in DNA: TGTGCTAGTGGTTTAATGGACAGGGTAAAGGTGGATGGCTACACCTTC. This encodes CASGLMDRVKVDGYTF.

This clone was seen a single time. The chain joins TRBV9 to TRBJ2-3, with 9 nucleotides matching TRBD2. The junction had 7 bases not matched to a gene; V was cut back by 4 bases and J by 1 base. Germline assignment: CDR1 SGDLS and CDR2 YYNGEE. This CDR3 is 16 amino acids long. The CDR3 DNA is TGTGCCAGCAGCACCCTACGGACTAGCGGCACAGATACGCAGTATTTT. This codes for CASSTLRTSGTDTQYF.

V and J are TRBV6-5 and TRBJ2-7; possibly TRBD2 for D (6 bases). CDR3 length: 13 residues. The ends were cut back, 4 bases at V and 5 bases at J, with 12 bases in the middle. Looked up from germline, CDR1 is MNHEY and CDR2 is SVGAGI. DNA of the CDR3: TGTGCCAGCAGTTCCGGGACTCTCGACGAGCAGTACTTC. Residues: CASSSGTLDEQYF.

This sequence joins TRBV5-4 and TRBJ1-2; the match to TRBD1 covers 8 bases. The length of the CDR3 is 15 residues. The ends lost 4 bases at V and 3 bases at J; junction bases unmatched: 8. Looked up from germline, CDR1 is SGHNT and CDR2 is YYREEE (reference sequence). Here the CDR3 DNA reads TGTGCCAGCAGCGGCGGACAGGGCTTCGACTATGGCTACACCTTC. Translating gives CASSGGQGFDYGYTF.

The count of this clone is one. CDR3 in DNA: TGTGCCAGCCTATTACTAGCGGGGGCTGGAGAGACCCAGTACTTC. Amino acid sequence: CASLLLAGAGETQYF. The gene calls are TRBV2 and TRBJ2-5; the match to TRBD2 covers 11 bases. Trimming at V came to 8 bases and at J to 4 bases, leaving 9 bases not matched to a gene. Germline-derived CDR1 and CDR2 are SNHLY and FYNNEI. This CDR3 contains 15 residues.

CDR3: CASSEAGLRQETQYF. The CDR3 DNA follows: TGTGCCAGCAGTGAGGCGGGGCTCCGCCAAGAGACCCAGTACTTC. The rearrangement joins TRBV25-1 to TRBJ2-5, with D possibly being TRBD2 (6 bases). The CDR3 has 15 amino acids. The ends were cut back, 3 bases at V and 1 base at J, with 12 bases in the middle. Germline CDR1 reads MGHDK; CDR2 reads SYGVNS.

The chain joins TRBV5-4 to TRBJ1-6; 11 bases fit TRBD1. Germline V lookup: CDR1 SGHNT, CDR2 YYREEE (reference sequence). This CDR3 region has 15 residues. The V and J ends lost 3 bases and 10 bases, in that order; junction bases with no gene match: 6. The CDR3 reads CASSSRDRGESPLHF. The DNA of the CDR3 is TGTGCCAGCAGCTCCCGGGACAGGGGGGAATCACCCCTCCACTTT.

The chain combines TRBV29-1 with TRBJ1-6, with D perhaps matching TRBD1 (6 bases). Trimming pared 6 bases from V and 0 bases from J, leaving 9 bases between. The germline V gene has CDR1 SQVTM and CDR2 ANQGSEA. This CDR3 spans 14 amino acids. CDR3 DNA sequence: TGCAGCGTAAAGGACAGCTCCTATAATTCACCCCTCCACTTT. It codes for CSVKDSSYNSPLHF.

The chain recombines TRBV28 with TRBJ2-2; TRBD1 might be the D (6 bases). The CDR3 spans 15 residues. Germline-derived CDR1 and CDR2 are MDHEN and SYDVKM. The ends were cut back, 8 bases at V and 6 bases at J, with 19 bases in the middle. This chain's CDR3 is CASSRPGVVAGELFF. The DNA of the CDR3 is TGTGCCAGCTCCCGCCCAGGGGTCGTGGCCGGGGAGCTGTTTTTT.

The rearrangement uses TRBV2 and TRBJ2-6, with a possible D match to TRBD1 (6 bases). The V and J ends lost 2 bases and 4 bases respectively, with 12 bases between them. The CDR3 is 16 residues long. Germline CDR1 reads SNHLY; CDR2 reads FYNNEI. Here the CDR3 DNA reads TGTGCCAGCAGTGAAAGTCAGGGGTCGGGGGCCAACGTCCTGACTTTC. Its protein is CASSESQGSGANVLTF.

This clone was seen a few times. The chain is built from TRBV12-3 or TRBV12-4 and TRBJ1-6; 7 bases line up with TRBD1. This CDR3 contains 13 residues. Unmatched junction bases numbered 2, after V lost 6 bases and J lost 6 bases. CDR3 coding DNA: TGTGCCAGCAGAGGGGACAGTAATTCACCCCTCCACTTT. Protein product: CASRGDSNSPLHF.

The chain uses TRBV5-6 and TRBJ1-5; weak D call: TRBD1 (5 bases). This CDR3 contains 14 residues. V was pared by 0 bases and J by 6 bases, with 10 bases between. Per germline, CDR1 SGHDT and CDR2 YYEEEE. CDR3: CASSLASGLQPQHF. The CDR3 DNA reads TGTGCCAGCAGCTTGGCGTCAGGGCTTCAGCCCCAGCATTTT.

The J gene is TRBJ1-2, the V gene TRBV19; TRBD1 matches 7 bases. This CDR3 spans 15 amino acids. The V segment lost 9 bases and the J segment 3 bases; nucleotides outside the gene matches: 13. Germline V gene lookup returns CDR1 LNHDA and CDR2 SQIVND (reference sequence). In DNA, the CDR3 is TGTGCCAGCCTTTCGACAGGGCGGTCCTACTATGGCTACACCTTC. Protein product: CASLSTGRSYYGYTF.

Regarding this clone: Within the sample, other DNA sequences also encode this same CDR3. V usage is TRBV28 and J usage is TRBJ1-4, with a weak D call TRBD1 (6 bases). Germline loops: CDR1 MDHEN, CDR2 SYDVKM. This CDR3 spans 14 amino acids. V was shortened by 2 bases and J by 5 bases, with 9 bases between the two germline ends. The chain's CDR3 is CASSLVQGNEKLFF. The CDR3 DNA reads as TGTGCCAGCAGTTTAGTCCAGGGGAATGAAAAACTGTTTTTT.

The genes are TRBV10-2 and TRBJ1-1, with 7 bases aligning to TRBD1. The junction had 2 bases not matched to a gene; V was cut back by 6 bases and J by 4 bases. In germline, CDR1 is WSHSY, CDR2 SAAADI. CDR3 length: 12 amino acids. The CDR3 spells CASRQGPTEAFF. The CDR3 DNA follows: TGCGCCAGCAGACAGGGGCCCACTGAAGCTTTCTTT.

CDR3 residues: CAWNNERTGGSPLHF. DNA for the CDR3: TGTGCCTGGAATAATGAAAGGACAGGGGGTTCACCCCTCCACTTT. The chain has TRBV30 and TRBJ1-6, with 10 nucleotides matching TRBD1. CDR3 length equals 15 residues. Trimming removed 4 bases from V and 9 bases from J; junction bases left unmatched: 9. Germline V gene lookup returns CDR1 GTSNPN and CDR2 SVGIG (reference sequence).